This record looks at one TCR beta chain sequence and its context. These data are taken from a study of blood T cells in healthy people across ages. V lost 4 bases, J lost 1 base, and 6 bases stayed unmatched. CDR1 SGDLS and CDR2 YYNGEE come from the germline V gene. The CDR3 runs 16 residues. For the second PCR, which ran for roughly 6 to 12 cycles, a sample-barcoded 5' primer and a J-beta primer mix were used. MiXCR, run by TCRdb on the 5' RACE reads, gives a single entry per CDR3 protein. The sample carries about 670,000 distinct CDR3 sequences, approximately 40% recorded once. The sequence derives from a man older than 75 in good health. V usage is TRBV9 and J usage is TRBJ2-3; 10 positions agree with TRBD2. The sample was blood. CDR3 bases: TGTGCCAGCAGCACCCGTCTAGCGGGGGGCACAGATACGCAGTATTTT. This translates into CASSTRLAGGTDTQYF. Full variable domain (rest looked up from reference TRBV9 and TRBJ2-3): DSGVTQTPKHLITATGQRVTLRCSPRSGDLSVYWYQQSLDQGLQFLIQYYNGEERAKGNILERFSAQQFPDLHSELNLSSLELGDSALYFCASSTRLAGGTDTQYFGPGTRLTVL.